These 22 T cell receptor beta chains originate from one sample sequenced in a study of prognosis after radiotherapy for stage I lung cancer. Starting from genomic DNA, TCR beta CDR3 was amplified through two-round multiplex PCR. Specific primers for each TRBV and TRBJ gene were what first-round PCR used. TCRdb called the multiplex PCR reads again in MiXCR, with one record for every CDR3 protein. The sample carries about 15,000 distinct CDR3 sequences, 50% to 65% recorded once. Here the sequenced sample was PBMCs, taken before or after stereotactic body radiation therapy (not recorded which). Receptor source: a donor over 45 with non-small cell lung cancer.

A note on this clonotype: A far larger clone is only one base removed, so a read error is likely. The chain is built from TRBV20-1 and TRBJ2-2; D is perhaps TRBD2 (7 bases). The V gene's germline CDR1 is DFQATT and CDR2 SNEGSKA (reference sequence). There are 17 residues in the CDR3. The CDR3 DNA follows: TGCAGCGTTGAAGTAGGGAGGGGGGGGCCGAACACCGGGGAGCTGTTTTTT. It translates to CSVEVGRGGPNTGELFF.

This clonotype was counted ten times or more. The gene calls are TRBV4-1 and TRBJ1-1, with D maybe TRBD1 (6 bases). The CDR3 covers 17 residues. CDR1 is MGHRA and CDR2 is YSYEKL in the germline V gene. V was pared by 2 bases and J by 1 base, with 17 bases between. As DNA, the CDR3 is TGCGCCAGCAGCCAACAACAGGGAGCGGGCCGGAACACTGAAGCTTTCTTT. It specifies CASSQQQGAGRNTEAFF.

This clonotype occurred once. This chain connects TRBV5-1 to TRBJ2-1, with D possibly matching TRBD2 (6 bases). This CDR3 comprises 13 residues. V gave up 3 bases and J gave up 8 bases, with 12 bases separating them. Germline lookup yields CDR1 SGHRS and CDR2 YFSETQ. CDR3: CASSYERGDEQFF. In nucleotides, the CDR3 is TGCGCCAGCAGCTATGAGCGCGGGGATGAGCAGTTCTTC.

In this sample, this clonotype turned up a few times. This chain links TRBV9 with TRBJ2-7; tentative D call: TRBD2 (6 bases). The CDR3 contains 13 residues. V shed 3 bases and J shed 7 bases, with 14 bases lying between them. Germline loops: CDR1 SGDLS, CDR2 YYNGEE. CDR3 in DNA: TGTGCCAGCAGCGCAACCCCGGGAGCTGAGCAGTACTTC. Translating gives CASSATPGAEQYF.

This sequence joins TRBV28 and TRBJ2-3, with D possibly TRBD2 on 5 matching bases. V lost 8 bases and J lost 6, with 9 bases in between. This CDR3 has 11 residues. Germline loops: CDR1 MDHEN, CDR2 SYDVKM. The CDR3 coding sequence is TGTGCCAGCCGGGGTTTCGATACGCAGTATTTT. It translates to CASRGFDTQYF.

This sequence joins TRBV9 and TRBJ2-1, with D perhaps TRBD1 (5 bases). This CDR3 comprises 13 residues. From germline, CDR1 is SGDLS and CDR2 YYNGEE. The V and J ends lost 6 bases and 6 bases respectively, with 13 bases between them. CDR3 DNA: TGTGCCAGCATCGTTGGACATCTCAATGAGCAGTTCTTC. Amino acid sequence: CASIVGHLNEQFF. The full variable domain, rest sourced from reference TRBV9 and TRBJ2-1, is DSGVTQTPKHLITATGQRVTLRCSPRSGDLSVYWYQQSLDQGLQFLIQYYNGEERAKGNILERFSAQQFPDLHSELNLSSLELGDSALYFCASIVGHLNEQFFGPGTRLTVL.

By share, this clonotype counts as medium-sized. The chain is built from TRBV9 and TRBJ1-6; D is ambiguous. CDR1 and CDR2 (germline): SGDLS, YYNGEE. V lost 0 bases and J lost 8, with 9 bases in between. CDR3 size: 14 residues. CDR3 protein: CASSVGTAHSPLHF. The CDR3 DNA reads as TGTGCCAGCAGCGTAGGGACTGCTCATTCACCCCTCCACTTT.

CDR3 nucleotide sequence: TGTGCCAGCAGCTTAGATGCGGGGGGCTCCTACGAGCAGTACTTC. It specifies CASSLDAGGSYEQYF. The chain joins TRBV5-5 to TRBJ2-7, with TRBD2 matching over 8 bases. Trimming took 2 bases from V and 0 from J; bases not matched to a gene: 4. CDR3 length: 15 amino acids. Germline V gene data show CDR1 as SGHKS and CDR2 as YYEKEE (reference sequence).

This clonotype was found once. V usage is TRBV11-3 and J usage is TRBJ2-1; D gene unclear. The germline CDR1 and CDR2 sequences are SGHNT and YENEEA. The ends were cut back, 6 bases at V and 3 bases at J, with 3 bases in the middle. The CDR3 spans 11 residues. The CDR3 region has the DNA TGTGCCAGCAGAATCTACAATGAGCAGTTCTTC. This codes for CASRIYNEQFF.

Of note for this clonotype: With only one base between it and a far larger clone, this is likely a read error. The CDR3 DNA reads TGTGCCAGCGGCCGGCGGGCAGAACAAGAGACCCAGTACTTC. Its protein is CASGRRAEQETQYF. The rearrangement links TRBV5-1 to TRBJ2-5; perhaps TRBD2 as D (5 bases). Germline V lookup: CDR1 SGHRS, CDR2 YFSETQ. The CDR3 length is 14 residues.

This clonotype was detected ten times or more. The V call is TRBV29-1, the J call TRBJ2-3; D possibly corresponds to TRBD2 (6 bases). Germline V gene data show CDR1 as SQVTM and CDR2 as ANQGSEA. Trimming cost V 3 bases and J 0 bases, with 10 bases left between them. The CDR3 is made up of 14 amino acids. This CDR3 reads CSVDGSGSTDTQYF. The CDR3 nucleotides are TGCAGCGTTGATGGTAGCGGTAGCACAGATACGCAGTATTTT.

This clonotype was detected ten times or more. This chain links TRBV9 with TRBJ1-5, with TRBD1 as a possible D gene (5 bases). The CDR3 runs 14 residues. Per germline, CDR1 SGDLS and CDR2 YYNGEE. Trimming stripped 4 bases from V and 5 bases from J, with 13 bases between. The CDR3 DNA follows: TGTGCCAGCAGCCGGACACTAGAATATCAGCCCCAGCATTTT. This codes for CASSRTLEYQPQHF.

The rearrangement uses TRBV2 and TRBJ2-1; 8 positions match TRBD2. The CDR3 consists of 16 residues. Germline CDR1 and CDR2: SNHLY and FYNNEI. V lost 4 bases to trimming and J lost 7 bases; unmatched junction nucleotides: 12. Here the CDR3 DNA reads TGTGCCAGCAGTGGCCCCCGTGCGGGAGGAAGGAATGAGCAGTTCTTC. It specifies CASSGPRAGGRNEQFF.

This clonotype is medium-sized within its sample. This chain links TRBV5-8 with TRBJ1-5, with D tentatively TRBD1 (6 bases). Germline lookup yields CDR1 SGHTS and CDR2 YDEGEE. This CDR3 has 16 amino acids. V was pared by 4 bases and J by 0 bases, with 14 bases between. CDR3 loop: CASSGGAGHSNQPQHF. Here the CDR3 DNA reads TGTGCCAGCAGCGGGGGGGCTGGGCATAGCAATCAGCCCCAGCATTTT. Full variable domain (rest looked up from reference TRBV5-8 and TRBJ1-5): EAGVTQSPTHLIKTRGQQATLRCSPISGHTSVYWYQQALGLGLQFLLWYDEGEERNRGNFPPRFSGRQFPNYSSELNVNALELEDSALYLCASSGGAGHSNQPQHFGDGTRLSIL.

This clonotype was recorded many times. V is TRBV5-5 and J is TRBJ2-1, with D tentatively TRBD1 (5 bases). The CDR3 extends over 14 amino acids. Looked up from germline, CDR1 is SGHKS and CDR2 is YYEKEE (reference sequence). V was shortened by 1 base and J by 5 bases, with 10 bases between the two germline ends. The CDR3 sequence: CASSLLPGHNEQFF. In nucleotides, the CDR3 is TGTGCCAGCAGCTTGTTGCCAGGGCACAATGAGCAGTTCTTC.

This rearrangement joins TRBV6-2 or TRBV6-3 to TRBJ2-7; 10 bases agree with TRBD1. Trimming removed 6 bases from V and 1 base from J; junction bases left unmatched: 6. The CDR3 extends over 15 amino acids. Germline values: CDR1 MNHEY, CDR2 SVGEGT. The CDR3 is CASRMGQGRSYEQYF. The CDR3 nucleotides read TGTGCCAGCAGGATGGGACAGGGGAGATCCTACGAGCAGTACTTC.

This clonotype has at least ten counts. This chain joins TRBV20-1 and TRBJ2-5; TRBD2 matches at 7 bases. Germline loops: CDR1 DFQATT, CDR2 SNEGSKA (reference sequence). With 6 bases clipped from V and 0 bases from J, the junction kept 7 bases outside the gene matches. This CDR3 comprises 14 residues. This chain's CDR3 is CSAFGTMYQETQYF. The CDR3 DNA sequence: TGCAGTGCATTCGGGACTATGTACCAAGAGACCCAGTACTTC.

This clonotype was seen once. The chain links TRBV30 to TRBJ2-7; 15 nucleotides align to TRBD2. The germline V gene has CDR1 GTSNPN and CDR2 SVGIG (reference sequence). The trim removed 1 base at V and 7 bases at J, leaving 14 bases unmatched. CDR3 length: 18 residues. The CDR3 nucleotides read TGTGCCTGGAGTGGCCCGAGGACTAGCGGGGGGGCCAAAAAGGAGCAGTACTTC. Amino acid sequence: CAWSGPRTSGGAKKEQYF.

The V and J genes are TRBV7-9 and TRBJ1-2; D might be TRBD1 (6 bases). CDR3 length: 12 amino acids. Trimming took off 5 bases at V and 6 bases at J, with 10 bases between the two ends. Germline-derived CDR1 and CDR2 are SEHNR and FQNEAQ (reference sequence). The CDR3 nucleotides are TGTGCCAGCAGCCCGAACAGGGATGGCTACACCTTC. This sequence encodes CASSPNRDGYTF.

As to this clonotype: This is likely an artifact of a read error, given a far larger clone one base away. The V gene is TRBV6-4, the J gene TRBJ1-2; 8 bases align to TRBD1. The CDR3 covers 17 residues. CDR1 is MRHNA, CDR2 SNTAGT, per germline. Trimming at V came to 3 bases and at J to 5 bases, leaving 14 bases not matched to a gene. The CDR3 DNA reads TGTGCCAGCAGTGAAGGGGTGACAGGGGAAGTAAAATATGGCTACACCTTC. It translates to CASSEGVTGEVKYGYTF.

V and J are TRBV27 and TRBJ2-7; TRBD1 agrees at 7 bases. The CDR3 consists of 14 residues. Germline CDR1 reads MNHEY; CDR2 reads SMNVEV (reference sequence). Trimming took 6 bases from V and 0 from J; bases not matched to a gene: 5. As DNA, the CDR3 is TGTGCCAGCAGGGGGACAGCCTACTCCTACGAGCAGTACTTC. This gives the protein CASRGTAYSYEQYF.

CDR3 DNA: TGCGCCAGCAGGGAGGGACTAGCGGTCAACACCGGGGAGCTGTTTTTT. Translating it yields CASREGLAVNTGELFF. The V call is TRBV5-1, the J call TRBJ2-2, with TRBD2 matching 11 bases. CDR3 size: 16 residues. CDR1 and CDR2 (germline): SGHRS, YFSETQ. With V trimmed by 5 bases and J by 2 bases, 5 bases remained unmatched.